This entry lists 13 T cell receptor beta chains sequenced from one sample in a study of blood T cells in healthy people across ages. A second PCR of about 6 to 12 cycles used a sample-barcoded 5' primer and a J-beta primer mix. TCRdb redid the calling of the 5' RACE reads with MiXCR, one entry per CDR3 protein. Of hundreds of thousands of distinct CDR3 sequences in the sample, over 45% were seen once. Sequenced sample: blood. All receptors derive from a man aged 55 to 70 in good health.

The table lists this clonotype with many counts. The V gene is TRBV28, the J gene TRBJ2-4, with 8 bases lining up with TRBD1. The germline V gene encodes CDR1 MDHEN and CDR2 SYDVKM. This CDR3 has 17 residues. Trimming took 5 bases from V and 1 from J; bases not matched to a gene: 10. The CDR3: CASSNHQGAYAKNIQYF. The CDR3 DNA follows: TGTGCCAGCAGTAATCACCAGGGGGCGTACGCCAAAAACATTCAGTACTTC.

The CDR3 region is CASSSRRREGRNEQFF. CDR3 DNA sequence: TGTGCCAGCAGCTCCCGGAGGCGGGAGGGACGCAATGAGCAGTTCTTC. The chain links TRBV7-9 to TRBJ2-1; 9 bases agree with TRBD2. The CDR3 sequence is 16 residues long. V shed 4 bases, J shed 6 bases, and the junction held 10 bases outside the gene matches. Germline CDR1 SEHNR, CDR2 FQNEAQ (reference sequence).

The chain has TRBV27 and TRBJ2-7; 8 nucleotides match TRBD1. TRBJ2-5 explains the end of the DNA better; the J call may be wrong. The CDR3 is made up of 13 amino acids. In germline, CDR1 is MNHEY, CDR2 SMNVEV (reference sequence). The CDR3 sequence: CASKGQGRETQYF. The CDR3 nucleotides are TGTGCCAGCAAAGGACAGGGCCGGGAGACCCAGTACTTC.

This chain uses TRBV9 with TRBJ2-5, with D tentatively TRBD1 or TRBD2 (5 bases each). The CDR3 is made up of 16 amino acids. Germline-derived CDR1 and CDR2 are SGDLS and YYNGEE. V lost 0 bases, J lost 2 bases, and 14 bases lay in between. CDR3 in amino acids: CASSVVGTTFQETQYF. The CDR3 DNA reads TGTGCCAGCAGCGTAGTCGGGACCACCTTTCAAGAGACCCAGTACTTC. The variable domain in full, with the rest retrieved from reference TRBV9 and TRBJ2-5, is DSGVTQTPKHLITATGQRVTLRCSPRSGDLSVYWYQQSLDQGLQFLIQYYNGEERAKGNILERFSAQQFPDLHSELNLSSLELGDSALYFCASSVVGTTFQETQYFGPGTRLLVL.

The genes are TRBV7-9 and TRBJ1-2, with D hard to call. V was cut by 6 bases and J by 4 bases, with 18 bases left in between. The CDR3 sequence is 15 residues long. CDR1 is SEHNR, CDR2 FQNEAQ, per germline (reference sequence). The CDR3 sequence: CASSSGSKGGYGYTF. The CDR3 region has the DNA TGTGCCAGCAGTTCGGGGAGTAAAGGAGGCTATGGCTACACCTTC.

The table lists this clonotype with a count of one. Being one base from a much bigger clone, this may be a read error. This sequence joins TRBV7-9 and TRBJ2-7, with a possible D match to TRBD1 (5 bases). The CDR3 runs to 15 residues. CDR1 and CDR2 (germline): SEHNR, FQNEAQ (reference sequence). The DNA for the CDR3 is TGTGCCGGCAGCTTGCGTGCAGGGCCCTACAATGAGCAGTACTTC. This gives the protein CAGSLRAGPYNEQYF.

The sample holds one count of this clonotype. V gene TRBV7-8 combines with J gene TRBJ2-3; 13 nucleotides agree with TRBD2. Looked up from germline, CDR1 is SGHVS and CDR2 is FQNEAQ. Trimming removed 5 bases from V and 6 bases from J; junction bases left unmatched: 11. The CDR3 spans 17 residues. The CDR3 DNA follows: TGTGCCAGCAGCCCCACGAGACTAGCGGGGGGCCTGGATACGCAGTATTTT. Residues: CASSPTRLAGGLDTQYF.

In regard to this clonotype: This may come from a read error, since a much larger clone is one base off. This chain links TRBV7-2 with TRBJ2-5; TRBD1 is a possible D gene (8 bases). There are 18 residues in the CDR3. Germline V CDR1 and CDR2: SGHTA, FQGNSA. The germline V and J ends were trimmed by 5 bases and 6 bases, with 28 bases remaining between them. CDR3 in amino acids: CASSTPGGTGGIRKTQYF. The CDR3 DNA sequence: TGTGCCAGCAGCACACCAGGGGGCACGGGGGGCATTAGGAAGACCCAGTACTTC.

This chain connects TRBV9 to TRBJ2-1, with TRBD2 identical over 7 bases. The V segment lost 4 bases and the J segment 3 bases; nucleotides outside the gene matches: 7. This CDR3 is 15 amino acids long. Germline CDR1 reads SGDLS; CDR2 reads YYNGEE. The CDR3 is CASSPRLAVYNEQFF. CDR3 in DNA: TGTGCCAGCAGCCCGCGACTAGCAGTCTACAATGAGCAGTTCTTC.

This chain connects TRBV2 to TRBJ1-6, with TRBD1 identical over 7 bases. Germline V gives CDR1 SNHLY, CDR2 FYNNEI. J lost 9 bases, V lost 4 bases, and 6 bases had no gene match. The CDR3 consists of 14 residues. The CDR3 coding sequence is TGTGCCAGCAGTGGTGGACAGGTTAGTTCACCCCTCCACTTT. Translation: CASSGGQVSSPLHF.

The gene calls are TRBV9 and TRBJ2-7, with D perhaps matching TRBD1 (5 bases). The better agreement between TRBJ2-5 and the DNA end casts doubt on the J call. Germline CDR1 SGDLS, CDR2 YYNGEE. CDR3 length equals 15 residues. The CDR3 nucleotides read TGTGCCAGCAGCCCCTTTGGGGCAAAGGGGGAGACCCAGTACTTC. It yields the protein CASSPFGAKGETQYF.

This chain links TRBV29-1 with TRBJ1-1; D perhaps matches TRBD1 (6 bases). From germline, CDR1 is SQVTM and CDR2 ANQGSEA. This CDR3 has 13 amino acids. The ends were cut back, 4 bases at V and 1 base at J, with 10 bases in the middle. The DNA for the CDR3 is TGCAGCGTTGGCGGACAGCAGAACACTGAAGCTTTCTTT. Translating it yields CSVGGQQNTEAFF.

V is TRBV18 and J is TRBJ2-7; TRBD2 aligns across 7 bases. Near its end, the DNA agrees better with TRBJ2-5, so the J call may be wrong. The CDR3 sequence is 14 residues long. Looked up from germline, CDR1 is KGHSH and CDR2 is LQKENI. The chain's CDR3 is CASSPPGLVGTQYF. In DNA, the CDR3 is TGTGCCAGCTCACCGCCTGGACTAGTGGGGACCCAGTACTTC.